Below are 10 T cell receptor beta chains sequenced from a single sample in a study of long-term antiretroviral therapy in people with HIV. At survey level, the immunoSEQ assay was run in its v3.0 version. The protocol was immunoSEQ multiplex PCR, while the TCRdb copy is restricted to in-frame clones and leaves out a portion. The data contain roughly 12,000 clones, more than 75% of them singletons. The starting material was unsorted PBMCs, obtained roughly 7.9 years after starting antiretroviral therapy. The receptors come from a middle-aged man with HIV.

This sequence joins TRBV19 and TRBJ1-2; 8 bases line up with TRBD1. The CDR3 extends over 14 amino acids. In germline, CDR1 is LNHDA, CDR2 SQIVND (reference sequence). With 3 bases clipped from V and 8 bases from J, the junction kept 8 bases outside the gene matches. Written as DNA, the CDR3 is TGTGCCAGTAGTATCGGGACAGGTGCCTCGGGCTACACCTTC. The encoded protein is CASSIGTGASGYTF.

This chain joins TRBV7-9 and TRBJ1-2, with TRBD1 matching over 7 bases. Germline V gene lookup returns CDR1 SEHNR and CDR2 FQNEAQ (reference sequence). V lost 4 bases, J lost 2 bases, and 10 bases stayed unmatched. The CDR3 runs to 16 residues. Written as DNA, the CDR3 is TGTGCCAGCAGCTCCCTCCCCGACAGGGTCAACTATGGCTACACCTTC. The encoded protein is CASSSLPDRVNYGYTF.

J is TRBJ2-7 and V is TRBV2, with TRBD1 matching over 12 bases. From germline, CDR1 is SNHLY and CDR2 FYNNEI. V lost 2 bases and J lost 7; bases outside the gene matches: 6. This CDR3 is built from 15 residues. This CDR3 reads CASSEPGQGAREQYF. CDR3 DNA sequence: TGTGCCAGCAGTGAACCGGGACAGGGGGCGCGGGAGCAGTACTTC.

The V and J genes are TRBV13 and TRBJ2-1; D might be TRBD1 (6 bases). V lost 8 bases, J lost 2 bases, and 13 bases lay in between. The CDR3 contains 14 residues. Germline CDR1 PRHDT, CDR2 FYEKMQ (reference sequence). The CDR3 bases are TGTGCCAGCTCTCTTCAGGGGCCCTACAATGAGCAGTTCTTC. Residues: CASSLQGPYNEQFF.

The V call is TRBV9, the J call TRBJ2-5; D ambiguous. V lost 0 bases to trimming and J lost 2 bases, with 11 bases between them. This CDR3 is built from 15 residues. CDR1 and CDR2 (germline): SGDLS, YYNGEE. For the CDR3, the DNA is TGTGCCAGCAGCGTAGCGATCGGGCCTCAAGAGACCCAGTACTTC. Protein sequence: CASSVAIGPQETQYF.

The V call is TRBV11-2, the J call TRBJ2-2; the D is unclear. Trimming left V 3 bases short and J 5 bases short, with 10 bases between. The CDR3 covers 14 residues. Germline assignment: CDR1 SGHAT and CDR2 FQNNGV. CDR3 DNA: TGTGCCAGCAGCTTGTTAGCCTCTACCGGGGAGCTGTTTTTT. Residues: CASSLLASTGELFF. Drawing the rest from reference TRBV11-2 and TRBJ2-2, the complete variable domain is EAGVAQSPRYKIIEKRQSVAFWCNPISGHATLYWYQQILGQGPKLLIQFQNNGVVDDSQLPKDRFSAERLKGVDSTLKIQPAKLEDSAVYLCASSLLASTGELFFGEGSRLTVL.

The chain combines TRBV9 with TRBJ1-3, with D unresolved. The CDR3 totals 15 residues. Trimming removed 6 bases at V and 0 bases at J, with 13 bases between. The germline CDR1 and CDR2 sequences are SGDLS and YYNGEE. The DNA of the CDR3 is TGTGCCAGCAACCTCTACGGTGACTCTGGAAACACCATATATTTT. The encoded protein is CASNLYGDSGNTIYF.

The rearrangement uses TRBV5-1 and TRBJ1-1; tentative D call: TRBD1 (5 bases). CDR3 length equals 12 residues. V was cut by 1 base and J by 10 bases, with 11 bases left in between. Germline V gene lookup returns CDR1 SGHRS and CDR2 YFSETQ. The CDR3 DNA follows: TGCGCCAGCAGCTTGACGGGGGAGGGAGCTTTCTTT. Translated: CASSLTGEGAFF.

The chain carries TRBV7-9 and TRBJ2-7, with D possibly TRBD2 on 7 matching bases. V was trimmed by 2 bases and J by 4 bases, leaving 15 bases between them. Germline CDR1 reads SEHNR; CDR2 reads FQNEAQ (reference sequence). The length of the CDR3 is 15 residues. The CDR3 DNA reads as TGTGCCAGCAGCTTATCAACGGGGGGCCCTTACGAGCAGTACTTC. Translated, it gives CASSLSTGGPYEQYF.

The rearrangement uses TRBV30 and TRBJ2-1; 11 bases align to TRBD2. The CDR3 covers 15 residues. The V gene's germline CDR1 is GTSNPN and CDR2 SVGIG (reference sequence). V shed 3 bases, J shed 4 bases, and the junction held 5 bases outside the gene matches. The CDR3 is CAWSVSGGGYNEQFF. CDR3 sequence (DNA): TGTGCCTGGAGCGTTAGCGGGGGGGGGTACAATGAGCAGTTCTTC.